The 12 T cell receptor beta chains in this list originate from one sample, sequenced in a study of lymphopenia after photon versus proton radiotherapy. This table comes from immunoSEQ multiplex PCR, and its TCRdb copy is limited to in-frame clones, with some not included. The sample lists about 8,300 clones, 88% occurring once. This material consisted of peripheral blood, taken from a patient treated with photon-based radiotherapy. These receptors were collected from an elderly man with cholangiocarcinoma.

The rearrangement uses TRBV5-4 and TRBJ1-2, with D possibly being TRBD1 (6 bases). The CDR3 has 16 residues. V shed 1 base and J shed 6 bases, with 19 bases lying between them. Germline CDR1 reads SGHNT; CDR2 reads YYREEE (reference sequence). CDR3 DNA: TGTGCCAGCAGCTTGAGGGGGGGAGCCGTCATGAATGGCTACACCTTC. Its protein is CASSLRGGAVMNGYTF.

The rearrangement uses TRBV2 and TRBJ2-3; TRBD2 matches 10 bases. This CDR3 is 18 amino acids long. After removal of 5 bases from V and 2 bases from J, the junction contained 13 bases not matched to a gene. Germline V CDR1 and CDR2: SNHLY, FYNNEI. The CDR3 region is CASSPLGRLAGITDTQYF. The CDR3, as DNA: TGTGCCAGCAGTCCCCTGGGGAGACTAGCGGGCATCACAGATACGCAGTATTTT.

This clone has just one count. The J gene is TRBJ2-3, the V gene TRBV5-1; the D is unclear. Deletions cut 0 bases from V and 5 bases from J, with 1 base between. Germline assignment: CDR1 SGHRS and CDR2 YFSETQ. The CDR3 sequence is 11 residues long. For the CDR3, the DNA is TGCGCCAGCAGCTTGGAAGATACGCAGTATTTT. Translated, it gives CASSLEDTQYF. Supplemented by reference TRBV5-1 and TRBJ2-3, the full variable domain reads KAGVTQTPRYLIKTRGQQVTLSCSPISGHRSVSWYQQTPGQGLQFLFEYFSETQRNKGNFPGRFSGRQFSNSRSEMNVSTLELGDSALYLCASSLEDTQYFGPGTRLTVL.

The chain combines TRBV6-5 with TRBJ1-2; 8 nucleotides agree with TRBD1. The V gene's germline CDR1 is MNHEY and CDR2 SVGAGI. The CDR3 has 14 amino acids. V gave up 4 bases and J gave up 8 bases; unmatched junction bases: 9. CDR3 in amino acids: CASSSRTGYRGYTF. In DNA, the CDR3 is TGTGCCAGCAGTTCCCGGACAGGGTACCGCGGCTACACCTTC.

The chain uses TRBV19 and TRBJ2-2; D may be TRBD1 (5 bases). This CDR3 contains 14 residues. Germline lookup yields CDR1 LNHDA and CDR2 SQIVND (reference sequence). Trimming stripped 5 bases from V and 4 bases from J, with 11 bases between. As DNA, the CDR3 is TGTGCCAGTAGTTGGAGCACAGGCACCGGGGAGCTGTTTTTT. Its protein is CASSWSTGTGELFF.

This clone was observed once. The chain links TRBV5-1 to TRBJ1-1; D is undetermined. Germline loops: CDR1 SGHRS, CDR2 YFSETQ. The CDR3 contains 14 residues. Trimming stripped 4 bases from V and 0 bases from J, with 10 bases between. CDR3 protein: CASSLTTLNTEAFF. In DNA, the CDR3 is TGCGCCAGCAGCCTCACCACCCTGAACACTGAAGCTTTCTTT.

The rearrangement uses TRBV5-4 and TRBJ2-5; 12 nucleotides align to TRBD2. This CDR3 spans 15 amino acids. Germline assignment: CDR1 SGHNT and CDR2 YYREEE (reference sequence). With 4 bases clipped from V and 5 bases from J, the junction kept 6 bases outside the gene matches. CDR3 sequence: CASSPGTSGYETQYF. The CDR3 region has the DNA TGTGCCAGCAGCCCCGGGACTAGCGGGTACGAGACCCAGTACTTC.

The V call is TRBV30, the J call TRBJ1-6, with no clear D. V lost 0 bases and J 9 bases, leaving 15 bases between the germline ends. CDR3 size: 15 residues. From germline, CDR1 is GTSNPN and CDR2 SVGIG (reference sequence). CDR3 DNA sequence: TGTGCCTGGAGTGTAAATCGGAGGAGCGGTTCACCCCTCCACTTT. This encodes CAWSVNRRSGSPLHF. The full variable domain, completed using reference TRBV30 and TRBJ1-6, is SQTIHQWPATLVQPVGSPLSLECTVEGTSNPNLYWYRQAAGRGLQLLFYSVGIGQISSEVPQNLSASRPQDRQFILSSKKLLLSDSGFYLCAWSVNRRSGSPLHFGNGTRLTVT.

The chain carries TRBV2 and TRBJ1-3; D unresolved. Germline loops: CDR1 SNHLY, CDR2 FYNNEI. The CDR3 runs to 15 residues. Trimming removed 0 bases at V and 0 bases at J, with 6 bases between. In nucleotides, the CDR3 is TGTGCCAGCAGTGAAGCGGGAAGCTCTGGAAACACCATATATTTT. Protein sequence: CASSEAGSSGNTIYF.

Here the CDR3 DNA reads TGTGCCAGCAGCCCACTTGACACGATTAATGAAAAACTGTTTTTT. Its translation is CASSPLDTINEKLFF. The chain employs TRBV7-3 and TRBJ1-4; no definite D call. This CDR3 is 15 amino acids long. Germline CDR1 reads SGHTA; CDR2 reads FQGTGA. Between the trimmed V and J ends, which lost 5 bases and 4 bases, there was a span of 14 bases.

This chain uses TRBV5-1 with TRBJ2-3; TRBD2 might be the D (6 bases). Germline V lookup: CDR1 SGHRS, CDR2 YFSETQ. Trimming pared 6 bases from V and 3 bases from J, leaving 11 bases between. The CDR3 runs 13 residues. The CDR3 sequence: CASKEGTTDTQYF. CDR3 sequence (DNA): TGCGCCAGCAAGGAGGGGACGACAGATACGCAGTATTTT.

The V gene is TRBV11-2, the J gene TRBJ1-1, with unresolved D. V gave up 0 bases and J gave up 5 bases, with 7 bases separating them. Per germline, CDR1 SGHAT and CDR2 FQNNGV. The CDR3 length is 13 residues. The CDR3 DNA reads as TGTGCCAGCAGCTTAGATCCGACAACTGAAGCTTTCTTT. It yields the protein CASSLDPTTEAFF.